These 23 T cell receptor beta chains were all obtained from the same sample, sequenced in a study of beta chain features in type 1 diabetes. Whole-study findings and limits: The study found moderately but significantly shorter TCRB CDR3s in all four CD4+ subsets of Type 1 diabetes patients.

What was sequenced were expressed TCRB transcripts, since all of the isolated RNA had been reverse transcribed. The protocol was immunoSEQ multiplex PCR, while the TCRdb copy is restricted to in-frame clones and leaves out a portion. The table has just under 150,000 clones, about an eighth seen once. No antigen has been identified for these receptors. Sequencing was carried out using central memory CD4+ T cells from blood. The receptors come from a man aged 18 to 30 with type 1 diabetes.

In this sample, this clone turned up a few times. The V and J genes are TRBV15 and TRBJ1-1; D gene unclear. V shed 4 bases and J shed 1 base, with 10 bases lying between them. The CDR3 runs 14 residues. Germline V gene lookup returns CDR1 LNHNV and CDR2 YYDKDF (reference sequence). CDR3 bases: TGTGCCACCAGCATCCCGAGCTCGAACACTGAAGCTTTCTTT. Translated, it gives CATSIPSSNTEAFF. Full variable domain (missing parts from reference TRBV15 and TRBJ1-1): DAMVIQNPRYQVTQFGKPVTLSCSQTLNHNVMYWYQQKSSQAPKLLFHYYDKDFNNEADTPDNFQSRRPNTSFCFLDIRSPGLGDTAMYLCATSIPSSNTEAFFGQGTRLTVV.

This clone was recorded a few times. The V call is TRBV7-9, the J call TRBJ2-3, with 7 nucleotides matching TRBD1. The germline CDR1 and CDR2 sequences are SEHNR and FQNEAQ (reference sequence). The CDR3 length is 17 residues. Unmatched junction bases numbered 8, after V lost 2 bases and J lost 0 bases. For the CDR3, the DNA is TGTGCCAGCAGCTTACGAACAGGGGCTCTAAGCACAGATACGCAGTATTTT. It translates to CASSLRTGALSTDTQYF.

J is TRBJ2-2 and V is TRBV4-2; 10 bases line up with TRBD2. The germline V gene encodes CDR1 LGHNA and CDR2 YNFKEQ. The CDR3 runs 17 residues. J was trimmed by 4 bases and V by 1 base; bases with no gene match: 6. The CDR3: CASSQVRAGGLTGELFF. The CDR3 nucleotides are TGTGCCAGCAGCCAAGTGCGAGCGGGGGGGCTCACCGGGGAGCTGTTTTTT.

V usage is TRBV4-2 and J usage is TRBJ2-3, with TRBD2 matching over 7 bases. V was pared by 0 bases and J by 0 bases, with 9 bases of the junction left unmatched. From germline, CDR1 is LGHNA and CDR2 YNFKEQ. There are 18 residues in the CDR3. The CDR3 nucleotides read TGTGCCAGCAGCCAAGATCAGAGGCTAGCGGATAGCACAGATACGCAGTATTTT. Protein sequence: CASSQDQRLADSTDTQYF.

V is TRBV5-4 and J is TRBJ2-1, with unresolved D. V lost 0 bases and J 3 bases, leaving 4 bases between the germline ends. The CDR3 is 13 amino acids. Per the germline V gene, CDR1 is SGHNT and CDR2 is YYREEE (reference sequence). This CDR3 reads CASSLEDYNEQFF. In DNA, the CDR3 is TGTGCCAGCAGCTTGGAGGACTACAATGAGCAGTTCTTC.

V gene TRBV10-3 combines with J gene TRBJ2-7; the match to TRBD1 covers 9 bases. CDR1 is ENHRY and CDR2 is SYGVKD in the germline V gene. J lost 2 bases, V lost 4 bases, and 3 bases had no gene match. The CDR3 consists of 14 residues. DNA for the CDR3: TGTGCCATCAGTGGGACAGGGGACACCTACGAGCAGTACTTC. Its translation is CAISGTGDTYEQYF.

The J gene is TRBJ2-2, the V gene TRBV14, with D unclear. Germline CDR1 reads SGHDN; CDR2 reads FVKESK. V lost 5 bases and J lost 0, with 10 bases in between. The CDR3 loop spans 15 amino acids. CDR3 in DNA: TGTGCCAGCAGCGAGGTGGCGGCGAACACCGGGGAGCTGTTTTTT. Amino acid sequence: CASSEVAANTGELFF.

This clone was seen just once. CDR3 bases: TGTGCCAGCAGCTTGCCATACGCGGCAGATACGCAGTATTTT. This codes for CASSLPYAADTQYF. V gene TRBV5-4 combines with J gene TRBJ2-3; D not certain. The length of the CDR3 is 14 residues. V was shortened by 1 base and J by 4 bases, with 10 bases between the two germline ends. Germline V lookup: CDR1 SGHNT, CDR2 YYREEE (reference sequence).

V is TRBV6-5 and J is TRBJ1-2; D possibly corresponds to TRBD1 (5 bases). The germline V and J ends were trimmed by 0 bases and 11 bases, with 13 bases remaining between them. There are 13 residues in the CDR3. Germline V gives CDR1 MNHEY, CDR2 SVGAGI. CDR3 sequence reads: CASSYSGDGRYTF. The CDR3 DNA sequence: TGTGCCAGCAGTTACTCCGGGGACGGAAGGTACACCTTC.

This clone came up a few times. The V and J genes are TRBV18 and TRBJ2-7; D gene uncertain. Trimming left V 5 bases short and J 2 bases short, with 7 bases between. Germline V gene sequence: CDR1 KGHSH, CDR2 LQKENI. CDR3 size: 12 residues. The CDR3 DNA follows: TGTGCCAGCTCATCGACCGCCTACGAGCAGTACTTC. This encodes CASSSTAYEQYF.

In this sample, this clone turned up a few times. The chain combines TRBV27 with TRBJ1-1, with D tentatively TRBD1 (5 bases). The CDR3 has 15 amino acids. V gave up 5 bases and J gave up 1 base, with 14 bases separating them. The germline CDR1 and CDR2 sequences are MNHEY and SMNVEV (reference sequence). The CDR3 reads CASSPWTIQNTEAFF. The CDR3 DNA is TGTGCCAGCAGTCCCTGGACAATCCAGAACACTGAAGCTTTCTTT.

The chain combines TRBV19 with TRBJ2-7; maybe TRBD1 (6 bases). Trimming took off 5 bases at V and 1 base at J, with 15 bases between the two ends. Germline V gene data show CDR1 as LNHDA and CDR2 as SQIVND (reference sequence). The CDR3 covers 15 residues. CDR3 DNA: TGTGCCAGTAGTCCTCTACAGGGTGGTTCCTACGAGCAGTACTTC. Translation gives CASSPLQGGSYEQYF.

This clone was counted between two and nine times. The chain has TRBV6-5 and TRBJ2-5; D possibly corresponds to TRBD1 (6 bases). The end of the DNA fits TRBJ2-7 better, so the J call may be wrong. This CDR3 contains 13 residues. From germline, CDR1 is MNHEY and CDR2 SVGAGI. The CDR3 protein is CASSSIGQYEQYF. DNA of the CDR3: TGTGCCAGCAGTTCAATAGGACAGTACGAGCAGTACTTC.

The table lists this clone with many counts. The chain couples TRBV21-1 to TRBJ1-5; the table assigns TRBD1, which was not confirmed against the DNA. TRBV21-1 is assigned pseudogene status. This CDR3 has 16 residues. CDR3 nucleotides: TGTGCCAGCAGCAAAGGGGAGAACAGGGGCAATCAGCCCCAGCATTTT. As protein: CASSKGENRGNQPQHF.

In its sample, this clone was seen a few times. This chain connects TRBV7-2 to TRBJ1-6; the D gene is possibly TRBD1 (5 bases). With 5 bases removed from V and 7 bases from J, the gap between germline ends came to 18 bases. Germline V lookup: CDR1 SGHTA, CDR2 FQGNSA. The CDR3 is made up of 16 amino acids. CDR3 in DNA: TGTGCCAGCAGCCAGCCGGGACGGAGTGTAAATTCACCCCTCCACTTT. This codes for CASSQPGRSVNSPLHF. Combining the CDR3 with reference TRBV7-2 and TRBJ1-6 gives the whole variable domain GAGVSQSPSNKVTEKGKDVELRCDPISGHTALYWYRQSLGQGLEFLIYFQGNSAPDKSGLPSDRFSAERTGGSVSTLTIQRTQQEDSAVYLCASSQPGRSVNSPLHFGNGTRLTVT.

This clone has a handful of counts. This sequence joins TRBV2 and TRBJ2-5; D remains ambiguous. Germline CDR1 and CDR2: SNHLY and FYNNEI. The germline V and J ends were trimmed by 3 bases and 0 bases, with 11 bases remaining between them. The CDR3 runs 15 residues. CDR3 nucleotides: TGTGCCAGCAGTGACCCCACAGAACACCAAGAGACCCAGTACTTC. Its protein product is CASSDPTEHQETQYF.

The chain employs TRBV29-1 and TRBJ2-6; 11 bases agree with TRBD1. The CDR3 loop spans 18 amino acids. The V gene end was trimmed by 7 bases and the J gene end by 1 base; junction bases not matched to a gene: 12. CDR1 and CDR2 (germline): SQVTM, ANQGSEA. Written as DNA, the CDR3 is TGCAGCGCCTTCGGCCCGGGACAGGGGGAGTCTGGGGCCAACGTCCTGACTTTC. Its protein is CSAFGPGQGESGANVLTF.

This clone was seen more than once but under ten times. The chain joins TRBV29-1 to TRBJ2-3; D perhaps matches TRBD1 (6 bases). The V end lost 5 bases, the J end lost 2 bases, and 17 bases lay between the germline ends. This CDR3 comprises 15 residues. Germline CDR1 SQVTM, CDR2 ANQGSEA. CDR3 amino acids: CSVLLLRGITDTQYF. The CDR3 DNA is TGCAGCGTTCTCCTCCTCAGGGGAATCACAGATACGCAGTATTTT.

This chain connects TRBV19 to TRBJ2-5; D is undetermined. The CDR3 runs 14 residues. Trimming cost V 4 bases and J 1 base, with 10 bases left between them. The germline CDR1 and CDR2 sequences are LNHDA and SQIVND (reference sequence). CDR3 sequence (DNA): TGTGCCAGTAGTAGAGTAGGGCTCCAAGAGACCCAGTACTTC. As protein: CASSRVGLQETQYF.

This clone was found a few times. This chain connects TRBV2 to TRBJ2-7; D uncertain. CDR3 size: 12 residues. Trimming pared 8 bases from V and 4 bases from J, leaving 12 bases between. Looked up from germline, CDR1 is SNHLY and CDR2 is FYNNEI. CDR3 sequence: CASGRTEYEQYF. The CDR3 DNA is TGTGCCAGCGGTCGGACGGAATACGAGCAGTACTTC.

This clone occurred a few times. This chain joins TRBV28 and TRBJ2-1, with 13 bases identical to TRBD2. Trimming cost V 9 bases and J 6 bases; bases outside gene matches: 5. This CDR3 has 14 amino acids. Germline V lookup: CDR1 MDHEN, CDR2 SYDVKM. The CDR3 spells CASLGLAGINEQFF. For the CDR3, the DNA is TGTGCCAGTCTGGGACTAGCGGGAATCAATGAGCAGTTCTTC.

V is TRBV4-1 and J is TRBJ1-6, with no clear D. CDR1 and CDR2 from the germline V gene are MGHRA and YSYEKL. With 1 base removed from V and 4 bases from J, the gap between germline ends came to 11 bases. CDR3 length equals 16 residues. The CDR3 sequence is CASSQGATRYNSPLHF. The CDR3 DNA reads as TGCGCCAGCAGCCAAGGGGCGACGCGGTATAATTCACCCCTCCACTTT.

This clone has only a few counts. This chain uses TRBV19 with TRBJ1-1; the D gene is possibly TRBD1 (5 bases). Germline V gene data show CDR1 as LNHDA and CDR2 as SQIVND (reference sequence). With 4 bases removed from V and 0 bases from J, the gap between germline ends came to 12 bases. The CDR3 totals 15 residues. The chain's CDR3 is CASSTFAGLNTEAFF. CDR3 sequence (DNA): TGTGCCAGTAGTACCTTCGCGGGACTGAACACTGAAGCTTTCTTT.